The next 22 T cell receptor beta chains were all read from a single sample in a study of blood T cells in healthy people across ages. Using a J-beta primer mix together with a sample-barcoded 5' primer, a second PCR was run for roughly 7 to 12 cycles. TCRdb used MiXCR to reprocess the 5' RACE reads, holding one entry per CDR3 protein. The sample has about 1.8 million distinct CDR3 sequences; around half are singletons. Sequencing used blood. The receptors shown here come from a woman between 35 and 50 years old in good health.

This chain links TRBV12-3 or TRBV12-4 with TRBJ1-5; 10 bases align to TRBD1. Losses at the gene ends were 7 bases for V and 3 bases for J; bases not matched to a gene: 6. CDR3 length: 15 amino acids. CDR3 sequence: CASTWDRGANQPQHF. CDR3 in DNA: TGTGCCAGCACCTGGGACAGGGGTGCCAATCAGCCCCAGCATTTT.

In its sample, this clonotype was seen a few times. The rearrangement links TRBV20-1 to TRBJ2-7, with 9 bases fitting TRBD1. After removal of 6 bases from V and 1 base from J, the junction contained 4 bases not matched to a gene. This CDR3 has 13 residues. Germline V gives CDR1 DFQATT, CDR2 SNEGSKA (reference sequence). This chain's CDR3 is CSAHRGPSYEQYF. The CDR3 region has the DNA TGCAGTGCCCACAGGGGGCCTTCCTACGAGCAGTACTTC.

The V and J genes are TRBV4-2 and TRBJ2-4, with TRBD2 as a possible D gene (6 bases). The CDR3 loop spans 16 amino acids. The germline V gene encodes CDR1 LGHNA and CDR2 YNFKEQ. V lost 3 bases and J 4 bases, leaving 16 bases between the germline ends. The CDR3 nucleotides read TGTGCCAGCAGCCACCTAGAAGGGACTGGAAAAAACATTCAGTACTTC. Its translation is CASSHLEGTGKNIQYF.

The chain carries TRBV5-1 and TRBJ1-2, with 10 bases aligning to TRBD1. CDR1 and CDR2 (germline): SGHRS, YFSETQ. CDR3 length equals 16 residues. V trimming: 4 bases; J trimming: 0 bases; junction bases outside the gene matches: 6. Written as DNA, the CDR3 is TGCGCCAGCAGCGTGGACAGGGGGTTGTCTAACTATGGCTACACCTTC. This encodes CASSVDRGLSNYGYTF.

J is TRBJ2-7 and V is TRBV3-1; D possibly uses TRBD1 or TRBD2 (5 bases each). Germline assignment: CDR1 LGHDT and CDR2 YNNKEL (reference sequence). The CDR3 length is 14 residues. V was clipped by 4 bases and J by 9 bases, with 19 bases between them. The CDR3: CASSLRTRGLGQYF. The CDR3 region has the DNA TGTGCCAGCAGCCTTAGGACACGGGGCCTGGGGCAGTACTTC.

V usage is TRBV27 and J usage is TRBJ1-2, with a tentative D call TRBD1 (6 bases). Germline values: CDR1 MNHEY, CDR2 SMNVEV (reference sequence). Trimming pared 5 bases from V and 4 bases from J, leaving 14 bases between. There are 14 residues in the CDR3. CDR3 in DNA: TGTGCCAGCAGTCCTCTGGGGGCTGGCTATGGCTACACCTTC. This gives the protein CASSPLGAGYGYTF.

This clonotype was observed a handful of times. The CDR3 loop is CATSSWSEKLFF. The DNA for the CDR3 is TGTGCCACCAGCAGTTGGTCGGAAAAACTGTTTTTT. This chain joins TRBV15 and TRBJ1-4, with no clear D. V was cut by 3 bases and J by 8 bases, with 7 bases left in between. CDR1 LNHNV and CDR2 YYDKDF come from the germline V gene (reference sequence). The CDR3 is made up of 12 amino acids. Filled out from reference TRBV15 and TRBJ1-4, the complete variable domain reads DAMVIQNPRYQVTQFGKPVTLSCSQTLNHNVMYWYQQKSSQAPKLLFHYYDKDFNNEADTPDNFQSRRPNTSFCFLDIRSPGLGDTAMYLCATSSWSEKLFFGSGTQLSVL.

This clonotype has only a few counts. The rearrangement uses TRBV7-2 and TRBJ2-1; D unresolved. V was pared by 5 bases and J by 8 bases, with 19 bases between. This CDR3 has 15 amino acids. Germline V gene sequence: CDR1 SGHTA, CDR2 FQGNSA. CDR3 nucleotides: TGTGCCAGCAGCGTTATGGTATGGGGTGGGGATGAGCAGTTCTTC. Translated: CASSVMVWGGDEQFF. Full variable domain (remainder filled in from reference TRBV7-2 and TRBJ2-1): GAGVSQSPSNKVTEKGKDVELRCDPISGHTALYWYRQSLGQGLEFLIYFQGNSAPDKSGLPSDRFSAERTGGSVSTLTIQRTQQEDSAVYLCASSVMVWGGDEQFFGPGTRLTVL.

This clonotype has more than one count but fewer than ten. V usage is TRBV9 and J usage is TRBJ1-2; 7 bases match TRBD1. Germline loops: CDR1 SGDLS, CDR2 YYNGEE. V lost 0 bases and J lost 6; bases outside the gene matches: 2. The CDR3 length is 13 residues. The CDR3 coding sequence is TGTGCCAGCAGCGTAGCGACAGGGAATGGCTACACCTTC. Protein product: CASSVATGNGYTF.

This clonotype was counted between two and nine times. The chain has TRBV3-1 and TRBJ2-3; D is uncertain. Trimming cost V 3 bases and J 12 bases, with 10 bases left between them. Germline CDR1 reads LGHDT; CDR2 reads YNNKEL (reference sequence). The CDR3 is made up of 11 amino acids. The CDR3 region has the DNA TGTGCCAGCAGCCAGAGACTCCATCAGTATTTT. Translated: CASSQRLHQYF.

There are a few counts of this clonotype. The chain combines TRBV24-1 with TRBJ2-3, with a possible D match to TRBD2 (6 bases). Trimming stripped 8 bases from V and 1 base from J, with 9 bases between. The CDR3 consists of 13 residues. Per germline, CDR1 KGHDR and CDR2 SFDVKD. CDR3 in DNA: TGTGCCACCAAGGGCGGGGGCACAGATACGCAGTATTTT. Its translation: CATKGGGTDTQYF.

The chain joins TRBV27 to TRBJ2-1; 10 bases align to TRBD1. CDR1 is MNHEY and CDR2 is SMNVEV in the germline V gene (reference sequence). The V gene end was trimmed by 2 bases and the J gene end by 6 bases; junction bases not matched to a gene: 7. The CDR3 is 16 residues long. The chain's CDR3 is CASSLRAGQGFNEQFF. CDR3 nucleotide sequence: TGTGCCAGCAGTTTAAGGGCGGGACAGGGGTTCAATGAGCAGTTCTTC.

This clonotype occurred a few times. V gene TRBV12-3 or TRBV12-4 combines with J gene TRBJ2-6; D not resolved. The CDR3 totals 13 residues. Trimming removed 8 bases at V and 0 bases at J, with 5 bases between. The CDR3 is CASHSSGANVLTF. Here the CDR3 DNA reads TGTGCCAGCCACAGCTCTGGGGCCAACGTCCTGACTTTC.

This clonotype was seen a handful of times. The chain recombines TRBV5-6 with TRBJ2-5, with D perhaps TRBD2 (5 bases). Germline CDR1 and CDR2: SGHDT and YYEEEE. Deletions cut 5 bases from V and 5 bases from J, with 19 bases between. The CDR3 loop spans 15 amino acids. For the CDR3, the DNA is TGTGCCAGCAGAGACGGGATCTCAAGAAGGGAGACCCAGTACTTC. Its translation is CASRDGISRRETQYF.

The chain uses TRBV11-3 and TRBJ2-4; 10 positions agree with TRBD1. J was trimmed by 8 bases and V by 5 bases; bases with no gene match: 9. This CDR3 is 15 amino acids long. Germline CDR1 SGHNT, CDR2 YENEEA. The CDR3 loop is CASSPGQGIGDIQYF. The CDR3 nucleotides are TGTGCCAGCAGCCCGGGACAGGGGATCGGAGACATTCAGTACTTC.

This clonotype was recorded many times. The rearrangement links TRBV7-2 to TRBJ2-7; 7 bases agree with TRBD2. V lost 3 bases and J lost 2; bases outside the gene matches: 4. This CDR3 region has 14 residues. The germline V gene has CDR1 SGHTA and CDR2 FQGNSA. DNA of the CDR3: TGTGCCAGCAGCTTGGGCGGGGGAACCTACGAGCAGTACTTC. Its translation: CASSLGGGTYEQYF.

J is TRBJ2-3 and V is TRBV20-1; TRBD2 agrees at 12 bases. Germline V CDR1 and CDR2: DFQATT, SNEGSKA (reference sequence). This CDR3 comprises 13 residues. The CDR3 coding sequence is TGCAGCACCCGGACTAGCGGGACCCATACGCAGTATTTT. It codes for CSTRTSGTHTQYF.

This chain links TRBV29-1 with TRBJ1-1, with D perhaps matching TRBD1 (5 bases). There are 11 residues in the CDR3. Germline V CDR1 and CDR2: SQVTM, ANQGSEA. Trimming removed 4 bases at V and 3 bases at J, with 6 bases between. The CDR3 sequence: CSVGDYTEAFF. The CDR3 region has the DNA TGCAGCGTTGGGGACTACACTGAAGCTTTCTTT.

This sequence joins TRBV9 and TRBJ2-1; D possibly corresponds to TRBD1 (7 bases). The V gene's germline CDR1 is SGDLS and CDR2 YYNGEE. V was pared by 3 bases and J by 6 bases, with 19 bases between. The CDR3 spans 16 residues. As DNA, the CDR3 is TGTGCCAGCAGCGCGAGGCGGAGGGGGCGGGTCAATGAGCAGTTCTTC. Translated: CASSARRRGRVNEQFF.

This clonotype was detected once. The CDR3 loop reads CASSWLRETQYF. The CDR3 DNA reads TGTGCCAGCAGTTGGCTCCGAGAGACCCAGTACTTC. V and J are TRBV6-2 or TRBV6-3 and TRBJ2-5, with D hard to call. This CDR3 spans 12 amino acids. Per germline, CDR1 MNHEY and CDR2 SVGEGT. The germline V and J ends were trimmed by 4 bases and 4 bases, with 7 bases remaining between them.

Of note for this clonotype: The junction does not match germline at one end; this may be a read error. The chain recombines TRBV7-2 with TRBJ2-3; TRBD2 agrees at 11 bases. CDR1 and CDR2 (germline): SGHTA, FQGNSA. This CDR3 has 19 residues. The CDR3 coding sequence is TGTGCCAGCAGCTTAGACCCGGGACTAGCGGACGTAAGCACAGCTACGCAGTATTTT. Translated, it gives CASSLDPGLADVSTATQYF.

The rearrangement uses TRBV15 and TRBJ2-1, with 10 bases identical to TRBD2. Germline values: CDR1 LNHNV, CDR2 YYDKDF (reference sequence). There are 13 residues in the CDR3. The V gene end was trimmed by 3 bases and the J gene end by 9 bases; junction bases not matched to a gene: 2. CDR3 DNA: TGTGCCACCAGCAGCGGACTAGCGGTTGAGCAGTTCTTC. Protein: CATSSGLAVEQFF.